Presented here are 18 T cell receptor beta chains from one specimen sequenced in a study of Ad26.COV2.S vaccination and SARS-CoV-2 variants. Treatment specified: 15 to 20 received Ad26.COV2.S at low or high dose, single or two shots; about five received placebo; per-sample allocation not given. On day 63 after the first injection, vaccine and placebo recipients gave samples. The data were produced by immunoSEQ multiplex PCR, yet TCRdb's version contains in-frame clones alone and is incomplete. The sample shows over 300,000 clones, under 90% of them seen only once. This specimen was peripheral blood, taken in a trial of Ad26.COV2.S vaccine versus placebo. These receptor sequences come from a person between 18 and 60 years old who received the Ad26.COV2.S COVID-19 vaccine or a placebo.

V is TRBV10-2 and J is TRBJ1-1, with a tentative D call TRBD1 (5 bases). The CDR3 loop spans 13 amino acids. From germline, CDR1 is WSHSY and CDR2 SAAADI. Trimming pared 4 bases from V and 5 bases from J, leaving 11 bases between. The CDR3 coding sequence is TGCGCCAGCAGTGTAAGGGGCTGGACTGAAGCTTTCTTT. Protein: CASSVRGWTEAFF.

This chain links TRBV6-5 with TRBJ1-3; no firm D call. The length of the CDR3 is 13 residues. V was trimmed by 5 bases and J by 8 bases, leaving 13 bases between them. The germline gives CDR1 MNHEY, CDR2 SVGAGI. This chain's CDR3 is CASSRAPVDTIYF. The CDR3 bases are TGTGCCAGCAGTCGTGCCCCTGTAGACACCATATATTTT.

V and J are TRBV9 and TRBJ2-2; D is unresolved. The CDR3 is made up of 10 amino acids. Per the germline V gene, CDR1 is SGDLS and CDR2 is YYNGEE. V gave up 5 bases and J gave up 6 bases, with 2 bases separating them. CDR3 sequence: CASRAGELFF. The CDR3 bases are TGTGCCAGCAGAGCCGGGGAGCTGTTTTTT.

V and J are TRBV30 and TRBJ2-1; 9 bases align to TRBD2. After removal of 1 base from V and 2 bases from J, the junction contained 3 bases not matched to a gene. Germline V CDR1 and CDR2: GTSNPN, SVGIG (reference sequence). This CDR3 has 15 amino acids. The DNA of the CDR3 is TGTGCCTGGAGTGCCACTAGCGGGCCCTACAATGAGCAGTTCTTC. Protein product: CAWSATSGPYNEQFF.

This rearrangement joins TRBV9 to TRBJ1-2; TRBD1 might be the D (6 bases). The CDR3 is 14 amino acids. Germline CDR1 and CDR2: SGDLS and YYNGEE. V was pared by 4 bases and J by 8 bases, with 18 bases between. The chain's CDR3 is CASSLPGQAVGYTF. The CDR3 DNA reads TGTGCCAGCAGCCTTCCGGGACAAGCGGTAGGCTACACCTTC.

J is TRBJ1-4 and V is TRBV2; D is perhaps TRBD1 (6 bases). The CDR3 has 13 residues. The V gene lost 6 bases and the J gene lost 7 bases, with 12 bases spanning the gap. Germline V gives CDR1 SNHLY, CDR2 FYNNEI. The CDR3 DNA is TGTGCCAGCAGAGGGACAAGTGCTGAAAAACTGTTTTTT. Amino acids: CASRGTSAEKLFF.

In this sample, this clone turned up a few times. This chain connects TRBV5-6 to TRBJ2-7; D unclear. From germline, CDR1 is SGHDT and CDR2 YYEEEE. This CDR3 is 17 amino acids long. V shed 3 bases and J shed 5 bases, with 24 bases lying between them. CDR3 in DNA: TGTGCCAGCAGCTCGGACCGGCTTGGGGTTCGTAGAAACGAGCAGTACTTC. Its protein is CASSSDRLGVRRNEQYF. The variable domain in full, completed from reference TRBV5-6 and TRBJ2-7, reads DAGVTQSPTHLIKTRGQQVTLRCSPKSGHDTVSWYQQALGQGPQFIFQYYEEEERQRGNFPDRFSGHQFPNYSSELNVNALLLGDSALYLCASSSDRLGVRRNEQYFGPGTRLTVT.

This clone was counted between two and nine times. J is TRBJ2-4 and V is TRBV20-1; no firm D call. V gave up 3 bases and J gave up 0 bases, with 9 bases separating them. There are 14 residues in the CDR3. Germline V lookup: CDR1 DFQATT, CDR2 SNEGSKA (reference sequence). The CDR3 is CSASQPLAKNIQYF. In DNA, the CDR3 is TGCAGTGCTAGTCAGCCCTTAGCCAAAAACATTCAGTACTTC.

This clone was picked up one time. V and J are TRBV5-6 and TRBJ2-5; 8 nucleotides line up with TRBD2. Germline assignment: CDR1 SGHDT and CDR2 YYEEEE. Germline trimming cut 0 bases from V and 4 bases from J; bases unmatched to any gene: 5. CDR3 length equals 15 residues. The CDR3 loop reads CASSLAGLAGETQYF. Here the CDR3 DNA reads TGTGCCAGCAGCTTGGCCGGTCTAGCGGGAGAGACCCAGTACTTC.

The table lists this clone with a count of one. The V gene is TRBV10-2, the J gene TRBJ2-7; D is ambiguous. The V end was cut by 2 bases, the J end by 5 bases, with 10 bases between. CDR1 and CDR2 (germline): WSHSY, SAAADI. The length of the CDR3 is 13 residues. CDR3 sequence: CASSEPIGDEQYF. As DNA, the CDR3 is TGCGCCAGCAGTGAGCCAATCGGAGACGAGCAGTACTTC.

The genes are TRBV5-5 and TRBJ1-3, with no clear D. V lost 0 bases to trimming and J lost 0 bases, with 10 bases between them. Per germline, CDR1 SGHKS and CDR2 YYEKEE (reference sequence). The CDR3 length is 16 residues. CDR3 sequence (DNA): TGTGCCAGCAGCTTGGGGGCCGGTTTCTCTGGAAACACCATATATTTT. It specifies CASSLGAGFSGNTIYF.

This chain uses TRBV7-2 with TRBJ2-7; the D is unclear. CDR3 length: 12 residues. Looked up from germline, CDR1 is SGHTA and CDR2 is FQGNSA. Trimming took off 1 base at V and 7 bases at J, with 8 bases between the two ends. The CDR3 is CASSLGRQEQYF. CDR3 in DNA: TGTGCCAGCAGCTTAGGCCGGCAGGAGCAGTACTTC.

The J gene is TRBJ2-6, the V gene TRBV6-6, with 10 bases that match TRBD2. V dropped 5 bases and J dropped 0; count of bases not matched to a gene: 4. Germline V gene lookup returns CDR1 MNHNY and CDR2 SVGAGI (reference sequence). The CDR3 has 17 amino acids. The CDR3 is CASSLLAGSSGANVLTF. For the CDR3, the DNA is TGTGCCAGCAGTCTACTAGCGGGAAGCTCTGGGGCCAACGTCCTGACTTTC.

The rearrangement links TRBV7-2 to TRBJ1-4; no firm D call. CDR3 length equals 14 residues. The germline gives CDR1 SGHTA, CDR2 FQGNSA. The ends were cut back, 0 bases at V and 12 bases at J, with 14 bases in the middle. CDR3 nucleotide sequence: TGTGCCAGCAGCTTAGCGGTTGATGTGGGCGAACTGTTTTTT. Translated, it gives CASSLAVDVGELFF.

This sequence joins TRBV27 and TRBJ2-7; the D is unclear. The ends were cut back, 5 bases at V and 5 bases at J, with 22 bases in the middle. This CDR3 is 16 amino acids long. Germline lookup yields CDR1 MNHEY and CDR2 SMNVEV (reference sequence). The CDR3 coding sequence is TGTGCCAGCAGTGTCTCTGGGCGATTCCTGCCCCACGAGCAGTACTTC. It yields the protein CASSVSGRFLPHEQYF.

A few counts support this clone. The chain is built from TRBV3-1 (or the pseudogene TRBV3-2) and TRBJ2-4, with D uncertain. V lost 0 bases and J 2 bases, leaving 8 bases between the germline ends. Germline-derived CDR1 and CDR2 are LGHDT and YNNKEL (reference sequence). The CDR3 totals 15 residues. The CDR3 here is CASSQEGRPKNIQYF. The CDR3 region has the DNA TGTGCCAGCAGCCAAGAAGGACGTCCCAAAAACATTCAGTACTTC.

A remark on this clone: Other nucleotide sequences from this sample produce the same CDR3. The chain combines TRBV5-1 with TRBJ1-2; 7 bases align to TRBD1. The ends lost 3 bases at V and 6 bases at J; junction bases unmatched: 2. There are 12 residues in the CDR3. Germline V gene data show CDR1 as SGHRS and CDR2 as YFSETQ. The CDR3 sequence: CASSWDRDGYTF. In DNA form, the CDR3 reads TGCGCCAGCAGCTGGGACAGAGATGGCTACACCTTC.

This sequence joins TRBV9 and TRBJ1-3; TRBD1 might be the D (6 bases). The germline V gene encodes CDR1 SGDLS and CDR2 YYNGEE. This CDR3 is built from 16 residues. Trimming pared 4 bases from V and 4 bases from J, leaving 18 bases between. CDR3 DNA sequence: TGTGCCAGCAGCCCAAGATTGACAGGACTCGGAAACACCATATATTTT. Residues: CASSPRLTGLGNTIYF.